The clone carrying this T cell receptor beta chain occurred a few times. Its antigen is as yet unknown. The data belong to a study of response to subunit inactivated influenza vaccine. Whole-study findings and limits: Authors suggested few new T cells are recruited by each seasonal influenza vaccination.

Trimming removed 2 bases from V and 7 bases from J, with 12 bases in between. The CDR3 runs to 14 residues. The germline V gene encodes CDR1 LNHNV and CDR2 YYDKDF (reference sequence). Each CDR3 protein is one row after TCRdb ran MiXCR on the RT-PCR reads. The sample has 500,000 to 700,000 distinct CDR3 sequences, roughly 25% seen once; the top ten hold around 2.8%. These records were also assigned to another study, of T cells expressing NK-cell markers. That investigation notes: Researchers built TCR beta cDNA using 5'RACE template switching with UMIs. Out of eight donors sequenced, seven tested HCMV-seropositive and the remaining one seronegative. Six of the donors carried dominant NKG2C+ clonotypes that took up about 1.0-7.5% of their CD8+ T cells. Certain NKG2C+ T cell clones were expanded, and their HCMV specificity remained unclear.

The chain carries TRBV15 and TRBJ2-1; D perhaps matches TRBD2 (6 bases). This sample comprised CD4+ T cells sorted from PBMCs, obtained roughly 12 days after vaccination. The clonotype originates from a man between 50 and 59 years old who received an inactivated influenza vaccine. CDR3 coding DNA: TGTGCCACCAGCAGAAGGGAGGTCTTAAATGAGCAGTTCTTC. The encoded protein is CATSRREVLNEQFF.